There are a few counts of the clone carrying this TCR beta chain. Its antigen is still unknown. The authors produced TCR alpha and TCR beta cDNA libraries with sample barcodes and UMIs by 5'RACE using constant-segment primers. MiXCR, applied by TCRdb to the 5' RACE reads, yields one record per CDR3 protein. This sample has around 310,000 distinct CDR3 sequences; roughly 15% occur once, and the top ten carry approximately 20%. This entry comes from a study of T-cell memory formation after mild COVID-19. Study in general: TCR clusters mostly belonged to single donors.

Notes on the study in general: Pre-infection memory showed some responding clones, and this suggested that cross-reactive memory joined. Confirmation was lacking for SARS-CoV-2 specificity of second-wave clones that peaked on day 37.

Germline values: CDR1 LGHNA, CDR2 YSLEER. The CDR3 runs 17 residues. V lost 1 base and J lost 3; bases outside the gene matches: 9. The sequenced material came from PBMCs or a T cell subset sorted from them (not recorded which). The chain joins TRBV4-3 to TRBJ1-2, with TRBD1 matching 9 bases. The receptor's source is a man younger than 30 who had mild COVID-19 (a few samples of this study predate the infection). Cell type and time point are not known. CDR3 nucleotides: TGCGCCAGCAGCCAAGCAGCCGGGACAGGGTCCGACTATGGCTACACCTTC. Translating gives CASSQAAGTGSDYGYTF.